This TCR beta chain was captured in a study of regulatory T cells in long-lasting Graves disease. Study information: Graves' patients diagnosed newly had used antithyroid drugs under 3 months.

This CDR3 spans 15 amino acids. CDR1 is SNHLY and CDR2 is FYNNEI in the germline V gene. Noted time point: newly diagnosed GD, antithyroid drugs for less than 3 months. Extracted PBMC RNA gave rise to the TCR library. Graves' disease diagnosis used American Thyroid Association guidelines. Regarding this clonotype: Its antigen is currently unknown.

Broader study findings: TRBV28, TRBJ1-2 and TRBJ2-5 were segments that persistent disease favored.

Arm-PCR of CDR3 regions and iRepertoire HTBI primers were the basis on which TCR beta libraries were built. TCRdb redid the calling of the multiplex PCR reads with MiXCR, one entry per CDR3 protein. The sample holds hundreds of thousands of distinct CDR3 sequences; 15% to 20% are singletons and the top ten take 20% to 25%. These data were also filed under a second study, of T cells in Graves' hyperthyroidism and ophthalmopathy. That study reports: Patients were excluded because of uncontrolled infection, other autoimmune disease, pregnancy or lactation.

The source of this sequence is a woman aged 40-65 years with Graves disease. This chain uses TRBV2 with TRBJ2-7; 12 nucleotides agree with TRBD2. Sequencing used peripheral blood mononuclear cells (PBMCs), obtained at new diagnosis, from a patient treated with antithyroid drugs. CDR3 bases: TGTGGAAGCAGGCTAGCGGGGGGGGATTCCTACGAGCAGTACTTC. Protein product: CGSRLAGGDSYEQYF.